The 29 T cell receptor beta chains below come from one sample, sequenced in a study of OX40 agonist ivuxolimab in advanced cancers. The protocol used for the library was the immunoSEQ multiplex PCR assay. The table was pulled from immuneACCESS by TCRdb, which kept in-frame rearrangements only. Such tables lose some clones; where checked, under half of the loss comes from unresolved V genes, and the rest has no known cause. The sample table lists tens of thousands of clones, about 88% of them with a count of one. The top ten clonotypes cover 0.95% to 1.4% of the sample. The starting material was CD4+ or CD8+ T cells sorted from blood, obtained in a trial of the OX40 agonist ivuxolimab. These receptors originate from an adult with an advanced solid tumor such as melanoma, head and neck, liver or kidney cancer.

The chain joins TRBV11-2 to TRBJ2-7; perhaps TRBD2 as D (5 bases). Germline lookup yields CDR1 SGHAT and CDR2 FQNNGV. V lost 3 bases, J lost 4 bases, and 10 bases lay in between. The CDR3 length is 13 residues. The CDR3 here is CASSLGSIYEQYF. The CDR3 DNA is TGTGCCAGCAGCTTGGGGAGTATTTACGAGCAGTACTTC.

This clone is a singleton in its sample. CDR3 protein: CASSPRIAGGPGTDTQYF. The CDR3 nucleotides read TGCGCCAGCAGCCCCAGGATAGCGGGAGGGCCTGGCACAGATACGCAGTATTTT. The chain recombines TRBV4-3 with TRBJ2-3; TRBD2 matches at 11 bases. Germline assignment: CDR1 LGHNA and CDR2 YSLEER. The CDR3 sequence is 18 residues long. Trimming removed 4 bases from V and 1 base from J; junction bases left unmatched: 10.

The J gene is TRBJ2-1, the V gene TRBV2, with 7 bases matching TRBD2. Per the germline V gene, CDR1 is SNHLY and CDR2 is FYNNEI. The CDR3 consists of 15 residues. The ends lost 2 bases at V and 5 bases at J; junction bases unmatched: 6. In nucleotides, the CDR3 is TGTGCCAGCAGTGAATGGACGGGAGGAGACAATGAGCAGTTCTTC. This gives the protein CASSEWTGGDNEQFF.

V usage is TRBV28 and J usage is TRBJ1-5, with 8 positions matching TRBD1. Germline V gene data show CDR1 as MDHEN and CDR2 as SYDVKM. The length of the CDR3 is 16 residues. The J segment lost 2 bases and the V segment lost 0 bases, leaving 3 bases of the junction unmatched. CDR3 DNA: TGTGCCAGCAGTTTATGGCAGGGACAGGGCAATCAGCCCCAGCATTTT. Its protein product is CASSLWQGQGNQPQHF. Based on the CDR3 plus reference TRBV28 and TRBJ1-5, the full variable domain is DVKVTQSSRYLVKRTGEKVFLECVQDMDHENMFWYRQDPGLGLRLIYFSYDVKMKEKGDIPEGYSVSREKKERFSLILESASTNQTSMYLCASSLWQGQGNQPQHFGDGTRLSIL.

With respect to this clone: At one end, the junction sequence differs from germline, possibly due to a read error. The genes are TRBV25-1 and TRBJ2-3; a weak D match, TRBD1 (5 bases). CDR1 is MGHDK, CDR2 SYGVNS, per germline. The CDR3 sequence is 14 residues long. The CDR3: CASSRTISTETQYF. CDR3 coding DNA: TGTGCCAGCAGTAGAACCATATCGACAGAGACGCAGTATTTT. Looking up the rest from reference TRBV25-1 and TRBJ2-3 gives the full variable domain: EADIYQTPRYLVIGTGKKITLECSQTMGHDKMYWYQQDPGMELHLIHYSYGVNSTEKGDLSSESTVSRIRTEHFPLTLESARPSHTSQYLCASSRTISTETQYFGPGTRLTVL.

The CDR3 DNA is TGTGCCAGCAGCCAAGAAGGCAGCTTGGTGACTGAAGCTTTCTTT. This sequence encodes CASSQEGSLVTEAFF. V is TRBV7-9 and J is TRBJ1-1; D ambiguous. This CDR3 comprises 15 residues. Trimming cost V 5 bases and J 5 bases, with 18 bases left between them. CDR1 and CDR2 from the germline V gene are SEHNR and FQNEAQ (reference sequence).

This clone was seen once. The genes are TRBV7-2 and TRBJ2-2; TRBD2 matches at 9 bases. The germline V gene encodes CDR1 SGHTA and CDR2 FQGNSA. J gave up 8 bases and V 1 base, and 5 bases lay outside the gene matches. CDR3 length: 15 amino acids. This CDR3 is CASSLDSGSLGELFF. The CDR3 DNA reads as TGTGCCAGCAGCTTAGATAGCGGGAGTTTGGGGGAGCTGTTTTTT.

The V call is TRBV5-6, the J call TRBJ2-3, with 8 bases that match TRBD2. V lost 4 bases and J lost 0; bases outside the gene matches: 4. CDR1 is SGHDT, CDR2 YYEEEE, per germline. The CDR3 loop spans 15 amino acids. This CDR3 is CASSASGLSTDTQYF. CDR3 coding DNA: TGTGCCAGCAGCGCTAGCGGGCTTAGCACAGATACGCAGTATTTT.

The chain uses TRBV19 and TRBJ2-7, with D perhaps matching TRBD1 or TRBD2 (7 bases each). The CDR3 length is 16 residues. The germline V and J ends were trimmed by 3 bases and 5 bases, with 20 bases remaining between them. Germline lookup yields CDR1 LNHDA and CDR2 SQIVND (reference sequence). CDR3 in amino acids: CASSIGSGGAKDEQYF. In DNA form, the CDR3 reads TGTGCCAGTAGTATTGGGTCAGGGGGGGCAAAGGACGAGCAGTACTTC.

V gene TRBV19 combines with J gene TRBJ1-5; D possibly corresponds to TRBD1 (5 bases). V was cut by 0 bases and J by 3 bases, with 12 bases left in between. The V gene's germline CDR1 is LNHDA and CDR2 SQIVND (reference sequence). The CDR3 spans 16 residues. The CDR3 is CASSIDPGRDNQPQHF. The CDR3 DNA sequence: TGTGCCAGTAGTATAGACCCAGGGCGAGACAATCAGCCCCAGCATTTT.

The CDR3 spells CASSLGHEQYF. The CDR3 region has the DNA TGTGCCAGCAGCTTGGGGCACGAGCAGTACTTC. The gene calls are TRBV5-8 and TRBJ2-7; no clear D gene. CDR3 length: 11 amino acids. V lost 0 bases and J 5 bases, leaving 3 bases between the germline ends. Germline assignment: CDR1 SGHTS and CDR2 YDEGEE.

The rearrangement links TRBV5-6 to TRBJ2-7, with a weak D call TRBD2 (5 bases). V lost 4 bases, J lost 0 bases, and 14 bases lay in between. Germline CDR1 is SGHDT and CDR2 is YYEEEE. This CDR3 is built from 15 residues. The DNA for the CDR3 is TGTGCCAGCAGCGAGACTATACTCAGCTCCTACGAGCAGTACTTC. This encodes CASSETILSSYEQYF. Full variable domain (rest looked up from reference TRBV5-6 and TRBJ2-7): DAGVTQSPTHLIKTRGQQVTLRCSPKSGHDTVSWYQQALGQGPQFIFQYYEEEERQRGNFPDRFSGHQFPNYSSELNVNALLLGDSALYLCASSETILSSYEQYFGPGTRLTVT.

In this sample, this clone turned up once. The chain combines TRBV11-2 with TRBJ2-1; 8 bases agree with TRBD2. Germline trimming cut 4 bases from V and 7 bases from J; bases unmatched to any gene: 3. Germline-derived CDR1 and CDR2 are SGHAT and FQNNGV. CDR3 size: 13 residues. The CDR3 nucleotides read TGTGCCAGCAGCTACGGGAGGGCTAATGAGCAGTTCTTC. Translated, it gives CASSYGRANEQFF. The full variable domain, completed using reference TRBV11-2 and TRBJ2-1, is EAGVAQSPRYKIIEKRQSVAFWCNPISGHATLYWYQQILGQGPKLLIQFQNNGVVDDSQLPKDRFSAERLKGVDSTLKIQPAKLEDSAVYLCASSYGRANEQFFGPGTRLTVL.

This chain links TRBV7-2 with TRBJ2-1; the D is unclear. Germline V lookup: CDR1 SGHTA, CDR2 FQGNSA. Trimming shortened V by 1 base and J by 5 bases, and 12 bases separated the two germline ends. This CDR3 is 15 amino acids long. In nucleotides, the CDR3 is TGTGCCAGCAGCTTAGACGGTTTTCCTAACAATGAGCAGTTCTTC. Its translation is CASSLDGFPNNEQFF. The whole variable domain, filled in from reference TRBV7-2 and TRBJ2-1, reads GAGVSQSPSNKVTEKGKDVELRCDPISGHTALYWYRQSLGQGLEFLIYFQGNSAPDKSGLPSDRFSAERTGGSVSTLTIQRTQQEDSAVYLCASSLDGFPNNEQFFGPGTRLTVL.

The chain joins TRBV7-2 to TRBJ2-5; D is ambiguous. Germline lookup yields CDR1 SGHTA and CDR2 FQGNSA. V was trimmed by 5 bases and J by 3 bases, leaving 4 bases between them. The CDR3 runs to 11 residues. CDR3 residues: CASSPKETQYF. The CDR3, as DNA: TGTGCCAGCAGCCCGAAAGAGACCCAGTACTTC.

J is TRBJ2-1 and V is TRBV11-3; 8 bases map to TRBD2. The germline V gene encodes CDR1 SGHNT and CDR2 YENEEA. V shed 5 bases, J shed 6 bases, and the junction held 6 bases outside the gene matches. CDR3 length: 14 amino acids. DNA for the CDR3: TGTGCCAGCAGCGTCTACGGGACTAGCAATGAGCAGTTCTTC. This gives the protein CASSVYGTSNEQFF.

The chain employs TRBV5-6 and TRBJ1-4; possible D gene TRBD1, 5 bases. V gave up 4 bases and J gave up 5 bases, with 15 bases separating them. Germline V gene sequence: CDR1 SGHDT, CDR2 YYEEEE. The CDR3 is 15 amino acids. The CDR3, as DNA: TGTGCCAGCAGCGCTCAGGGCAGGAGGAATGAAAAACTGTTTTTT. Translated, it gives CASSAQGRRNEKLFF.

CDR3 loop: CASSPQMTGAGTGELFF. The CDR3 bases are TGTGCCAGCAGCCCCCAAATGACAGGGGCCGGGACCGGGGAGCTGTTTTTT. The V call is TRBV7-2, the J call TRBJ2-2; TRBD1 matches at 8 bases. The V gene's germline CDR1 is SGHTA and CDR2 FQGNSA. Trimming removed 5 bases from V and 5 bases from J; junction bases left unmatched: 13. This CDR3 has 17 amino acids.

The chain has TRBV5-6 and TRBJ2-1, with 7 bases fitting TRBD1. Germline V CDR1 and CDR2: SGHDT, YYEEEE. The CDR3 covers 16 residues. J was trimmed by 7 bases and V by 3 bases; bases with no gene match: 13. The CDR3 DNA reads as TGTGCCAGCAGCTATAGAGGGACAGCTTGGGAAAATGAGCAGTTCTTC. Translated: CASSYRGTAWENEQFF.

The chain combines TRBV30 with TRBJ1-2; D is unresolved. The V end was cut by 7 bases, the J end by 0 bases, with 9 bases between. Germline assignment: CDR1 GTSNPN and CDR2 SVGIG (reference sequence). This CDR3 contains 12 residues. CDR3 region: CASINTNYGYTF. DNA of the CDR3: TGTGCCTCCATCAATACTAACTATGGCTACACCTTC.

V usage is TRBV7-9 and J usage is TRBJ2-7; 8 nucleotides align to TRBD2. The CDR3 has 13 residues. The germline V gene encodes CDR1 SEHNR and CDR2 FQNEAQ (reference sequence). CDR3 nucleotide sequence: TGTGCAGCGGGAGTGGACAGATCCTACGAGCAGTACTTC. Translation: CAAGVDRSYEQYF.

The gene calls are TRBV28 and TRBJ1-5; weak D call: TRBD1 (6 bases). V lost 6 bases and J 9 bases, leaving 18 bases between the germline ends. CDR3 size: 14 residues. The V gene's germline CDR1 is MDHEN and CDR2 SYDVKM. The CDR3 nucleotides are TGTGCCAGCAGCCTCAGACAGGCTGAGACGCCCCAGCATTTT. Its translation: CASSLRQAETPQHF.

This clone was recorded once. This chain links TRBV11-3 with TRBJ2-5; either TRBD1 or TRBD2 may fit D (7 bases each). The germline CDR1 and CDR2 sequences are SGHNT and YENEEA. Trimming left V 5 bases short and J 4 bases short, with 14 bases between. The CDR3 extends over 14 amino acids. The CDR3 DNA reads as TGTGCCAGCAGCACCCAGGGGGGGATAGAGACCCAGTACTTC. It is translated as CASSTQGGIETQYF.

This sequence joins TRBV2 and TRBJ1-4, with D unresolved. This CDR3 region has 12 residues. Germline-derived CDR1 and CDR2 are SNHLY and FYNNEI. The germline V and J ends were trimmed by 7 bases and 0 bases, with 3 bases remaining between them. This CDR3 is CASKATNEKLFF. CDR3 nucleotides: TGTGCCAGCAAGGCAACTAATGAAAAACTGTTTTTT.

This chain uses TRBV18 with TRBJ1-3; 7 nucleotides align to TRBD1. The CDR3 extends over 15 amino acids. Trimming removed 6 bases from V and 0 bases from J; junction bases left unmatched: 5. Germline V gene sequence: CDR1 KGHSH, CDR2 LQKENI. CDR3: CASSPGQDSGNTIYF. In DNA, the CDR3 is TGTGCCAGCTCCCCTGGACAGGACTCTGGAAACACCATATATTTT.

J is TRBJ2-3 and V is TRBV4-3; maybe TRBD2 (6 bases). Trimming shortened V by 6 bases and J by 5 bases, and 6 bases separated the two germline ends. There are 11 residues in the CDR3. Germline CDR1 reads LGHNA; CDR2 reads YSLEER. The CDR3 is CASRGGDTQYF. The CDR3 nucleotides read TGCGCCAGCAGGGGGGGAGATACGCAGTATTTT.

The chain joins TRBV18 to TRBJ1-1; TRBD1 matches 8 bases. The CDR3 contains 15 residues. CDR1 and CDR2 (germline): KGHSH, LQKENI. V lost 0 bases to trimming and J lost 0 bases; unmatched junction nucleotides: 0. CDR3 residues: CASSPPQGVNTEAFF. CDR3 nucleotides: TGTGCCAGCTCACCACCACAGGGGGTGAACACTGAAGCTTTCTTT.

The gene calls are TRBV28 and TRBJ2-7; maybe TRBD1 (6 bases). V was clipped by 5 bases and J by 5 bases, with 13 bases between them. The CDR3 sequence is 13 residues long. CDR1 MDHEN and CDR2 SYDVKM come from the germline V gene. The CDR3 sequence is CASSVLTGHEQYF. CDR3 in DNA: TGTGCCAGCAGTGTATTGACAGGCCACGAGCAGTACTTC.

The V and J genes are TRBV7-9 and TRBJ2-7; 7 positions agree with TRBD1. The CDR3 runs 15 residues. Germline CDR1 and CDR2: SEHNR and FQNEAQ (reference sequence). The ends lost 5 bases at V and 2 bases at J; junction bases unmatched: 9. In nucleotides, the CDR3 is TGTGCCAGCAGCCCCGGCCGGGACAGAACCTACGAGCAGTACTTC. Protein product: CASSPGRDRTYEQYF. Full variable domain (missing parts from reference TRBV7-9 and TRBJ2-7): DTGVSQNPRHKITKRGQNVTFRCDPISEHNRLYWYRQTLGQGPEFLTYFQNEAQLEKSRLLSDRFSAERPKGSFSTLEIQRTEQGDSAMYLCASSPGRDRTYEQYFGPGTRLTVT.